Listed here are 9 T cell receptor beta chains from one sample, sequenced in a study of control samples from healthy donors and cancer patients. Generated by immunoSEQ multiplex PCR, the TCRdb table keeps only in-frame clones and is missing some. The sample has 8,500 to 11,000 clones, approximately 90% seen once. The sequenced sample consisted of PBMCs. The receptors originated from a man aged 55-75 years with colorectal cancer.

The rearrangement uses TRBV7-9 and TRBJ1-5, with D tentatively TRBD1 (5 bases). CDR1 and CDR2 (germline): SEHNR, FQNEAQ (reference sequence). Trimming took off 4 bases at V and 5 bases at J, with 9 bases between the two ends. The CDR3 covers 13 residues. CDR3 sequence: CASSSGRYQPQHF. Written as DNA, the CDR3 is TGTGCCAGCAGCTCGGGACGATATCAGCCCCAGCATTTT.

The gene calls are TRBV28 and TRBJ2-5; D might be TRBD1 or TRBD2, each matching 5 bases. The CDR3 loop spans 13 amino acids. V shed 1 base and J shed 5 bases, with 8 bases lying between them. The V gene's germline CDR1 is MDHEN and CDR2 SYDVKM. The CDR3 nucleotides are TGTGCCAGCAGTTTATTGTGGGGGGAGACCCAGTACTTC. It codes for CASSLLWGETQYF.

This chain uses TRBV10-3 with TRBJ2-6; D perhaps matches TRBD1 (5 bases). This CDR3 comprises 17 residues. The germline V gene has CDR1 ENHRY and CDR2 SYGVKD. V was clipped by 0 bases and J by 0 bases, with 9 bases between them. CDR3 coding DNA: TGTGCCATCAGTGAGTCAGGGGCCCACTCTGGGGCCAACGTCCTGACTTTC. It translates to CAISESGAHSGANVLTF.

The rearrangement joins TRBV3-1 (or the pseudogene TRBV3-2) to TRBJ2-3; 10 bases line up with TRBD2. Germline V gene lookup returns CDR1 LGHDT and CDR2 YNNKEL (reference sequence). V shed 2 bases and J 4 bases; nucleotides not matched to a gene: 3. This CDR3 region has 15 residues. Written as DNA, the CDR3 is TGTGCCAGCAGCCAATTAGCGGGGGGTCCAGATACGCAGTATTTT. Translating gives CASSQLAGGPDTQYF.

The rearrangement joins TRBV3-1 (or the pseudogene TRBV3-2) to TRBJ1-2; 8 bases map to TRBD1. Germline CDR1 LGHDT, CDR2 YNNKEL (reference sequence). This CDR3 is built from 12 residues. J gave up 6 bases and V 4 bases, and 1 base lay outside the gene matches. CDR3 DNA sequence: TGTGCCAGCAGCCGGACAGGGCATGGCTACACCTTC. Protein: CASSRTGHGYTF.

This sequence joins TRBV5-4 and TRBJ1-1, with 8 bases lining up with TRBD1. Germline V lookup: CDR1 SGHNT, CDR2 YYREEE (reference sequence). The CDR3 runs 13 residues. V was pared by 4 bases and J by 11 bases, with 10 bases of the junction left unmatched. The DNA of the CDR3 is TGTGCCAGCAGCCACTCATCAGGGGGCAGGGCTTTCTTT. Its protein product is CASSHSSGGRAFF. Together with reference TRBV5-4 and TRBJ1-1, the CDR3 gives the full variable domain: ETGVTQSPTHLIKTRGQQVTLRCSSQSGHNTVSWYQQALGQGPQFIFQYYREEENGRGNFPPRFSGLQFPNYSSELNVNALELDDSALYLCASSHSSGGRAFFGQGTRLTVV.

V is TRBV28 and J is TRBJ1-2; D might be TRBD1 (5 bases). The V gene lost 6 bases and the J gene lost 8 bases, with 19 bases spanning the gap. The CDR3 totals 14 residues. CDR1 MDHEN and CDR2 SYDVKM come from the germline V gene. DNA of the CDR3: TGTGCCAGCAGCATCGGGGCTAGGGGCAGGGGCTACACCTTC. Protein product: CASSIGARGRGYTF.

This chain uses TRBV7-7 with TRBJ2-4, with unresolved D. CDR3 length equals 14 residues. In germline, CDR1 is SSHAT, CDR2 FNYEAQ (reference sequence). V was shortened by 5 bases and J by 7 bases, with 15 bases between the two germline ends. The CDR3 DNA sequence: TGTGCCAGCAGCCCGTCTCTGGAGTGGAACATTCAGTACTTC. Translation: CASSPSLEWNIQYF.

This sequence joins TRBV7-9 and TRBJ2-7; 7 bases agree with TRBD2. The length of the CDR3 is 15 residues. Germline lookup yields CDR1 SEHNR and CDR2 FQNEAQ (reference sequence). Unmatched junction bases numbered 3, after V lost 1 base and J lost 0 bases. The CDR3 DNA follows: TGTGCCAGCAGCTTAGACAGCGGGACCTCCTACGAGCAGTACTTC. Its translation is CASSLDSGTSYEQYF.